This TCR beta chain came from a study of blood T cell repertoires in COVID-19. In the study overall: From the United States, Italy and Spain came samples of acute and convalescent COVID-19. T cells, B-cell-depleted T cells, or PBMCs supplied cDNA or gDNA.

The CDR3 extends over 13 amino acids. The germline CDR1 and CDR2 sequences are MDHEN and SYDVKM. The ends lost 8 bases at V and 7 bases at J; junction bases unmatched: 7. Per the original methods: Using reference gene primer amplification, nucleated cell counts were estimated. Generated by immunoSEQ multiplex PCR, the TCRdb table keeps only in-frame clones and is missing some. The V and J calls and clone size come from that table; D and trimming were worked out from the DNA. The repertoire has approximately 58,000 clones, 75% to 85% of them found once; the top ten carry 25% to 40%. Patients from Seattle were sampled longitudinally, starting during active infection.

This sequence was found in a man aged 55 to 70 with COVID-19, enrolled during active disease. Sequences were obtained from peripheral blood. J is TRBJ1-4 and V is TRBV28; TRBD1 matches at 7 bases. The CDR3 protein is CASEGQTTEKLFF. CDR3 nucleotide sequence: TGTGCCAGCGAGGGACAGACAACTGAAAAACTGTTTTTT.